Below, 31 T cell receptor beta chains from the same sample are listed, as sequenced in a study of blood T cell repertoires in COVID-19. The data were produced by immunoSEQ multiplex PCR, yet TCRdb's version contains in-frame clones alone and is incomplete. The repertoire consists of 400,000 to 450,000 clones, with 75% to 90% occurring once and the leading ten covering more than 1.4%. The specimen sequenced was peripheral blood. These TCRs come from a woman in her 30s with active or convalescent COVID-19.

V usage is TRBV15 and J usage is TRBJ2-3; D is undetermined. The CDR3 covers 12 residues. In germline, CDR1 is LNHNV, CDR2 YYDKDF (reference sequence). V was shortened by 0 bases and J by 5 bases, with 3 bases between the two germline ends. Here the CDR3 reads CATSRDQDTQYF. DNA for the CDR3: TGTGCCACCAGCAGAGACCAAGATACGCAGTATTTT.

This clone was counted only a few times. The rearrangement uses TRBV7-2 and TRBJ1-1; D may be TRBD1 (6 bases). V gave up 3 bases and J gave up 4 bases, with 9 bases separating them. Germline CDR1 and CDR2: SGHTA and FQGNSA. The CDR3 extends over 13 amino acids. The CDR3 DNA reads TGTGCCAGCAGCTTGAGGGGGATCACTGAAGCTTTCTTT. Translating gives CASSLRGITEAFF.

J is TRBJ2-7 and V is TRBV2, with D possibly matching TRBD1 (6 bases). With 5 bases removed from V and 5 bases from J, the gap between germline ends came to 25 bases. CDR1 and CDR2 (germline): SNHLY, FYNNEI. The CDR3 is made up of 17 amino acids. The CDR3: CASSRIRDIWTVDEQYF. The CDR3 coding sequence is TGTGCCAGCAGTCGTATCCGGGACATCTGGACCGTGGACGAGCAGTACTTC.

This clone has a single count. The chain is built from TRBV7-9 and TRBJ2-1, with 10 bases identical to TRBD2. Trimming at V came to 4 bases and at J to 3 bases, leaving 9 bases not matched to a gene. The V gene's germline CDR1 is SEHNR and CDR2 FQNEAQ (reference sequence). The CDR3 runs to 17 residues. The CDR3 loop reads CASSSDPGLADYNEQFF. For the CDR3, the DNA is TGTGCCAGCAGCTCAGACCCCGGACTAGCGGACTACAATGAGCAGTTCTTC.

The table lists this clone with a few counts. The chain uses TRBV7-6 and TRBJ2-3; no firm D call. The CDR3 sequence is 15 residues long. V lost 1 base and J lost 2, with 10 bases in between. In germline, CDR1 is SGHVS, CDR2 FNYEAQ. The CDR3 region is CASSLGAGTTDTQYF. In DNA form, the CDR3 reads TGTGCCAGCAGCTTAGGGGCAGGCACCACAGATACGCAGTATTTT.

V is TRBV2 and J is TRBJ1-2; D call uncertain. The length of the CDR3 is 12 residues. V was trimmed by 4 bases and J by 3 bases, leaving 6 bases between them. Germline assignment: CDR1 SNHLY and CDR2 FYNNEI. This CDR3 is CASSGRDYGYTF. As DNA, the CDR3 is TGTGCCAGCAGTGGACGGGACTATGGCTACACCTTC.

The rearrangement joins TRBV7-9 to TRBJ2-1; 9 nucleotides align to TRBD1. CDR1 is SEHNR and CDR2 is FQNEAQ in the germline V gene (reference sequence). With 2 bases clipped from V and 8 bases from J, the junction kept 4 bases outside the gene matches. This CDR3 has 14 residues. For the CDR3, the DNA is TGTGCCAGCAGCTTACCGGACAGGGGCTATGAGCAGTTCTTC. Translating gives CASSLPDRGYEQFF.

The J gene is TRBJ2-7, the V gene TRBV2; 8 bases line up with TRBD1. Trimming took 5 bases from V and 0 from J; bases not matched to a gene: 9. This CDR3 is built from 16 residues. From germline, CDR1 is SNHLY and CDR2 FYNNEI. In DNA form, the CDR3 reads TGTGCCAGCAGTAGCCCCCGGACAGGGAGCTCCTACGAGCAGTACTTC. It translates to CASSSPRTGSSYEQYF.

The chain recombines TRBV6-1 with TRBJ2-7, with 7 bases lining up with TRBD2. The CDR3 is 15 amino acids. Germline CDR1 reads MNHNS; CDR2 reads SASEGT. With V trimmed by 1 base and J by 3 bases, 6 bases remained unmatched. The CDR3 region has the DNA TGTGCCAGCAGTGAAGGCGGGGGATCCAGCTACGAGCAGTACTTC. This codes for CASSEGGGSSYEQYF.

The chain couples TRBV5-1 to TRBJ2-1; 11 nucleotides align to TRBD2. Germline CDR1 and CDR2: SGHRS and YFSETQ. The junction had 7 bases not matched to a gene; V was cut back by 4 bases and J by 7 bases. The CDR3 totals 15 residues. CDR3 region: CASSHASGGFNEQFF. DNA for the CDR3: TGCGCCAGCAGCCACGCTAGCGGGGGGTTTAATGAGCAGTTCTTC.

This sequence joins TRBV6-4 and TRBJ1-1; D not resolved. The germline V gene has CDR1 MRHNA and CDR2 SNTAGT. V lost 6 bases, J lost 1 base, and 12 bases lay in between. The CDR3 has 14 amino acids. The CDR3 here is CASSASGGNTEAFF. CDR3 bases: TGTGCCAGCAGCGCCTCCGGTGGGAACACTGAAGCTTTCTTT.

J is TRBJ1-5 and V is TRBV10-3, with 8 bases that match TRBD1. V shed 10 bases, J shed 4 bases, and the junction held 9 bases outside the gene matches. The CDR3 has 14 residues. CDR1 is ENHRY, CDR2 SYGVKD, per germline. For the CDR3, the DNA is TGTGCCACCACCCATGGACAGGGTAATCAGCCCCAGCATTTT. Translated, it gives CATTHGQGNQPQHF.

This clone was observed a handful of times. The chain links TRBV30 to TRBJ2-7; tentative D call: TRBD2 (5 bases). The CDR3 totals 14 residues. V lost 2 bases and J 0 bases, leaving 11 bases between the germline ends. Germline CDR1 and CDR2: GTSNPN and SVGIG (reference sequence). CDR3 amino acids: CAWSRQRRSYEQYF. DNA of the CDR3: TGTGCCTGGAGTAGGCAGCGGCGCTCCTACGAGCAGTACTTC. The complete variable domain, with remaining parts taken from reference TRBV30 and TRBJ2-7, reads SQTIHQWPATLVQPVGSPLSLECTVEGTSNPNLYWYRQAAGRGLQLLFYSVGIGQISSEVPQNLSASRPQDRQFILSSKKLLLSDSGFYLCAWSRQRRSYEQYFGPGTRLTVT.

The chain is built from TRBV3-1 (or the pseudogene TRBV3-2) and TRBJ1-6; 7 nucleotides agree with TRBD1. The V segment lost 1 base and the J segment 8 bases; nucleotides outside the gene matches: 5. The CDR3 has 15 amino acids. Germline V gene data show CDR1 as LGHDT and CDR2 as YNNKEL (reference sequence). The CDR3 coding sequence is TGTGCCAGCAGCCAAGGACAGGGAGTACATTCACCCCTCCACTTT. This sequence encodes CASSQGQGVHSPLHF.

This chain links TRBV3-1 (or the pseudogene TRBV3-2) with TRBJ1-3; the D gene is possibly TRBD1 (6 bases). The CDR3 runs to 20 residues. Germline values: CDR1 LGHDT, CDR2 YNNKEL (reference sequence). Deletions cut 0 bases from V and 0 bases from J, with 21 bases between. CDR3 nucleotide sequence: TGTGCCAGCAGCCAAGATATAATTAGAGACACAGGGCCCTCTGGAAACACCATATATTTT. It is translated as CASSQDIIRDTGPSGNTIYF.

The rearrangement uses TRBV10-3 and TRBJ1-1; no clear D. The ends were cut back, 3 bases at V and 5 bases at J, with 13 bases in the middle. The CDR3 spans 14 residues. Per the germline V gene, CDR1 is ENHRY and CDR2 is SYGVKD. The CDR3 spells CAISDDIILTEAFF. As DNA, the CDR3 is TGTGCCATCAGTGATGACATTATATTGACTGAAGCTTTCTTT.

The V and J genes are TRBV5-1 and TRBJ2-4; 9 bases match TRBD1. The germline CDR1 and CDR2 sequences are SGHRS and YFSETQ. V was clipped by 0 bases and J by 6 bases; unmatched bases: 7. The CDR3 is made up of 16 amino acids. CDR3 in amino acids: CASSLAGQGKGNIQYF. For the CDR3, the DNA is TGCGCCAGCAGCTTGGCCGGACAGGGGAAAGGAAACATTCAGTACTTC. The full variable domain, completed using reference TRBV5-1 and TRBJ2-4, is KAGVTQTPRYLIKTRGQQVTLSCSPISGHRSVSWYQQTPGQGLQFLFEYFSETQRNKGNFPGRFSGRQFSNSRSEMNVSTLELGDSALYLCASSLAGQGKGNIQYFGAGTRLSVL.

This clone was observed a handful of times. V usage is TRBV5-1 and J usage is TRBJ1-1; the D is unclear. V lost 0 bases to trimming and J lost 1 base, with 7 bases between them. Germline assignment: CDR1 SGHRS and CDR2 YFSETQ. The CDR3 runs to 14 residues. CDR3 nucleotides: TGCGCCAGCAGCTTGGTGGCAGGGAACACTGAAGCTTTCTTT. This translates into CASSLVAGNTEAFF. The variable domain in full, with the rest retrieved from reference TRBV5-1 and TRBJ1-1, is KAGVTQTPRYLIKTRGQQVTLSCSPISGHRSVSWYQQTPGQGLQFLFEYFSETQRNKGNFPGRFSGRQFSNSRSEMNVSTLELGDSALYLCASSLVAGNTEAFFGQGTRLTVV.

The chain employs TRBV5-1 and TRBJ2-7, with D possibly TRBD1 on 6 matching bases. CDR3 length: 13 amino acids. Germline lookup yields CDR1 SGHRS and CDR2 YFSETQ. Trimming pared 4 bases from V and 0 bases from J, leaving 8 bases between. The CDR3 reads CASSRDISYEQYF. CDR3 nucleotide sequence: TGCGCCAGCAGCAGGGACATCTCCTACGAGCAGTACTTC.

The chain recombines TRBV5-6 with TRBJ2-3; possible D gene TRBD2, 6 bases. With 2 bases removed from V and 2 bases from J, the gap between germline ends came to 15 bases. Germline-derived CDR1 and CDR2 are SGHDT and YYEEEE. The CDR3 totals 16 residues. CDR3 sequence reads: CASSFYQRVVTDTQYF. The CDR3 nucleotides are TGTGCCAGCAGCTTTTATCAGCGGGTGGTCACAGATACGCAGTATTTT.

This chain links TRBV25-1 with TRBJ1-5, with a weak D call TRBD1 (6 bases). Germline CDR1 MGHDK, CDR2 SYGVNS. V shed 6 bases and J shed 0 bases, with 9 bases lying between them. This CDR3 is 14 amino acids long. The CDR3 loop is CASSQGYSNQPQHF. DNA for the CDR3: TGTGCCAGCAGCCAGGGGTATAGCAATCAGCCCCAGCATTTT.

This clone has more than one count but fewer than ten. The V call is TRBV27, the J call TRBJ1-2; D is perhaps TRBD1 (5 bases). This CDR3 is 15 amino acids long. V was clipped by 5 bases and J by 7 bases, with 20 bases between them. Looked up from germline, CDR1 is MNHEY and CDR2 is SMNVEV (reference sequence). The CDR3 DNA reads as TGTGCCAGCAGTCCTACCCCTCCAGACAGATTTGGCTACACCTTC. Amino acid sequence: CASSPTPPDRFGYTF.

The chain employs TRBV6-1 and TRBJ1-4; 7 bases fit TRBD1. V was clipped by 4 bases and J by 4 bases; unmatched bases: 3. Germline CDR1 MNHNS, CDR2 SASEGT. This CDR3 region has 14 residues. The CDR3 bases are TGTGCCAGCAGTGCTCAGGGGGGTAATGAAAAACTGTTTTTT. Translating it yields CASSAQGGNEKLFF.

The sample holds a few counts of this clone. This CDR3 is CASSSSLQETQYF. The CDR3, as DNA: TGCGCCAGCAGCTCCTCCCTCCAAGAGACCCAGTACTTC. J is TRBJ2-5 and V is TRBV5-1; no firm D call. CDR3 length: 13 residues. Germline CDR1 SGHRS, CDR2 YFSETQ. The germline V and J ends were trimmed by 3 bases and 1 base, with 7 bases remaining between them.

This chain connects TRBV30 to TRBJ1-5, with TRBD1 as a possible D gene (5 bases). V was cut by 1 base and J by 4 bases, with 11 bases left in between. Germline V gene data show CDR1 as GTSNPN and CDR2 as SVGIG (reference sequence). The CDR3 sequence is 14 residues long. The CDR3 region has the DNA TGTGCCTGGAGTGACGTCTACAGGAATCAGCCCCAGCATTTT. Translation gives CAWSDVYRNQPQHF.

V and J are TRBV7-6 and TRBJ1-1, with D possibly being TRBD1 (5 bases). Germline V CDR1 and CDR2: SGHVS, FNYEAQ. This CDR3 contains 16 residues. V shed 5 bases and J shed 1 base, with 17 bases lying between them. In DNA, the CDR3 is TGTGCCAGCAGCCTTGATCTGGGACTGGGGAACACTGAAGCTTTCTTT. As protein: CASSLDLGLGNTEAFF.

V usage is TRBV7-8 and J usage is TRBJ2-7; 8 bases agree with TRBD2. V gave up 5 bases and J gave up 3 bases; unmatched junction bases: 9. The CDR3 runs 15 residues. CDR1 SGHVS and CDR2 FQNEAQ come from the germline V gene. In DNA, the CDR3 is TGTGCCAGCAGCCAGACGTCGGGGGGGTACTACGAGCAGTACTTC. This gives the protein CASSQTSGGYYEQYF.

V gene TRBV4-1 combines with J gene TRBJ2-7; D is unresolved. The CDR3 covers 13 residues. Germline-derived CDR1 and CDR2 are MGHRA and YSYEKL. Trimming took 0 bases from V and 1 from J, leaving 4 bases between them. The CDR3 bases are TGCGCCAGCAGCCAAGACTCTTCCTACGAGCAGTACTTC. Encoded protein: CASSQDSSYEQYF.

This chain joins TRBV15 and TRBJ2-1; unclear D gene. The CDR3 covers 13 residues. Looked up from germline, CDR1 is LNHNV and CDR2 is YYDKDF (reference sequence). V lost 0 bases and J lost 9, with 9 bases in between. Here the CDR3 reads CATSRDLESEQFF. Here the CDR3 DNA reads TGTGCCACCAGCAGAGATCTAGAATCTGAGCAGTTCTTC.

The rearrangement links TRBV30 to TRBJ2-3; D is possibly TRBD1 (6 bases). The germline CDR1 and CDR2 sequences are GTSNPN and SVGIG (reference sequence). Deletions cut 2 bases from V and 2 bases from J, with 11 bases between. The length of the CDR3 is 14 residues. CDR3 region: CAWSTGQSTDTQYF. CDR3 nucleotides: TGTGCCTGGAGTACCGGACAGTCCACAGATACGCAGTATTTT.

The chain joins TRBV3-1 (or the pseudogene TRBV3-2) to TRBJ1-1; TRBD1 might be the D (5 bases). V dropped 0 bases and J dropped 0 bases, with 5 bases sitting between them. Germline V lookup: CDR1 LGHDT, CDR2 YNNKEL (reference sequence). The CDR3 covers 14 residues. The CDR3 region is CASSQEDMNTEAFF. The DNA of the CDR3 is TGTGCCAGCAGCCAAGAGGACATGAACACTGAAGCTTTCTTT.